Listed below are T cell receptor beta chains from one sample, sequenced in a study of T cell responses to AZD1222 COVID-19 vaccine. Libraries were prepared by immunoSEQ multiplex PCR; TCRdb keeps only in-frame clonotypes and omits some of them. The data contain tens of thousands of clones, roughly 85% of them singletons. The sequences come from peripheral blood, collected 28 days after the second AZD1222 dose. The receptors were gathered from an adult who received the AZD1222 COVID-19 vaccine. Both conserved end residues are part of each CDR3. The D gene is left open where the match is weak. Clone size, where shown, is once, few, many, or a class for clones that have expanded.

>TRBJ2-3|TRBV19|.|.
TGTGCCAGTAGTATCATGGGTTTGAGCACAGATACGCAGTATTTT
CASSIMGLSTDTQYF
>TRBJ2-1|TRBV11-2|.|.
TGTGCCAGCAGCCGGACGGCGGTGGGGCAGTTCTTC
CASSRTAVGQFF
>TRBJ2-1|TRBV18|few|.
TGTGCCAGCTCACACAGGGTCGAGTCCTACAATGAGCAGTTCTTC
CASSHRVESYNEQFF
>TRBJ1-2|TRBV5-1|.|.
TGCGCCACCACCACGGGACCGGGGCAGGGGTATGGCTACACCTTC
CATTTGPGQGYGYTF
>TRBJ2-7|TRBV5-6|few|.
TGTGCCAGCAGCCTGACTAGTTACGAGCAGTACTTC
CASSLTSYEQYF
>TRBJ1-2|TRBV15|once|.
TGTGCCACCAGCAGGGGAGGTGATGGCTACACCTTC
CATSRGGDGYTF
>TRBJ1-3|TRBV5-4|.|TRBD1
TGTGCCAGCAGCCGCCGGGGACAGGGAAGAGGAAACACCATATATTTT
CASSRRGQGRGNTIYF
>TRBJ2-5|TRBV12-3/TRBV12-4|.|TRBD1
TGTGCCAGCAGTTGGACAGGGCCGGAGACCCAGTACTTC
CASSWTGPETQYF
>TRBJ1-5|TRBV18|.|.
TGTGCCAGCTCAGATAGCAATCAGCCCCAGCATTTT
CASSDSNQPQHF
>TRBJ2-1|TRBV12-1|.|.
TGTGCCAGCAGCGAGAGAAAATGGCAGTTCTTC
CASSERKWQFF